This T cell receptor (beta chain) is from a study of Ad26.COV2.S vaccination and SARS-CoV-2 variants. Study details: Each vaccinee took Ad26.COV2.S intramuscularly, once or twice 56 days apart.

Method: immunoSEQ multiplex PCR; TCRdb's copy keeps in-frame clones and lacks some. This table has hundreds of thousands of clones, more than 75% appearing once. The CDR3 totals 13 residues. The V end was cut by 8 bases, the J end by 7 bases, with 12 bases between. The germline CDR1 and CDR2 sequences are SGHAT and FQNNGV. Notes on this clone: Its antigen is unknown.

As for treatment: 19 received Ad26.COV2.S at low or high dose, single or two shots; 5 received placebo; per-sample allocation not given. Samples came from day 63 after the first vaccine or placebo injection. Findings of the study overall: Post-vaccination breadth of spike-specific CD8+ and CD4+ T cell responses was reportedly substantial.

The source was peripheral blood, collected in a trial of Ad26.COV2.S vaccine versus placebo. The chain joins TRBV11-2 to TRBJ1-6; D may be TRBD1 (5 bases). This TCR came from a person aged 18-60 years who received the Ad26.COV2.S COVID-19 vaccine or a placebo. The CDR3 coding sequence is TGTGCCAGCCAAGGGGCGGGGAATTCACCCCTCCACTTT. The encoded protein is CASQGAGNSPLHF.